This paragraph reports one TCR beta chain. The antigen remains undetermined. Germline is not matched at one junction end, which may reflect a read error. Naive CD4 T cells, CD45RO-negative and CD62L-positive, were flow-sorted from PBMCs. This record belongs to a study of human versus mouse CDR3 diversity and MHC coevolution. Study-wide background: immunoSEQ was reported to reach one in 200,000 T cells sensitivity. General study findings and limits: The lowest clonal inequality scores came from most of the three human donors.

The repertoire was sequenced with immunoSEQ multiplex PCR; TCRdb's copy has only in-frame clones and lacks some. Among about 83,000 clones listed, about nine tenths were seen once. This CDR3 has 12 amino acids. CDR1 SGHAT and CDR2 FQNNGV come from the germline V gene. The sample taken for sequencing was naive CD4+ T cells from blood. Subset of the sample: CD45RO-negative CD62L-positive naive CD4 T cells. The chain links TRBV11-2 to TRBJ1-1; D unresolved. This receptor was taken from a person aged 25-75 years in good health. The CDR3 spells CASSFPTSVQVF. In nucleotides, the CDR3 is TGTGCCAGCAGTTTCCCTACCTCGGTGCAGGTCTTT.